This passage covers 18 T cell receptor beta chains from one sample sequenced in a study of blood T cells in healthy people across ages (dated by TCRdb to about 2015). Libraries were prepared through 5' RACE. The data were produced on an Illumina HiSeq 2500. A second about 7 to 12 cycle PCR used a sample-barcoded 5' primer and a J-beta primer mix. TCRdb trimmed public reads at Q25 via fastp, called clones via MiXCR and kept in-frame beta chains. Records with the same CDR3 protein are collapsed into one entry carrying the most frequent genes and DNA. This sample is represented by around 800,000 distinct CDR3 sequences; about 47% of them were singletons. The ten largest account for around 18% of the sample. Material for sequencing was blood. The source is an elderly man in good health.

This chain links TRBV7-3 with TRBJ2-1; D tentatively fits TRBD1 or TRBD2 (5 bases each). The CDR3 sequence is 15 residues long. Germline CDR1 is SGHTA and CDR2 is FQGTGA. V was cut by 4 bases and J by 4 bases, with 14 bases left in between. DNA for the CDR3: TGTGCCAGCAGCTCACCGGGACGGAGGTACAATGAGCAGTTCTTC. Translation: CASSSPGRRYNEQFF.

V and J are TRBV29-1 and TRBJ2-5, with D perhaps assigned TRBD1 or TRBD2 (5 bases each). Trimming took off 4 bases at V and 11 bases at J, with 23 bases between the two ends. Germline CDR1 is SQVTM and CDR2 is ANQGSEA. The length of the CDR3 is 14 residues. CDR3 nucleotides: TGCAGCGTTGCTTTAATCCAGAAGGGGAGAGAGCAGTACTTC. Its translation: CSVALIQKGREQYF.

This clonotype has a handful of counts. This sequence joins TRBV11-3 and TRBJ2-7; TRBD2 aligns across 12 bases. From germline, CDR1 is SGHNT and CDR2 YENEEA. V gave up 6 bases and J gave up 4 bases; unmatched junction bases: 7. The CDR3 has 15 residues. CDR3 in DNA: TGTGCCAGCAGTCCGACTAGCGGGAGCGTTTACGAGCAGTACTTC. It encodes CASSPTSGSVYEQYF.

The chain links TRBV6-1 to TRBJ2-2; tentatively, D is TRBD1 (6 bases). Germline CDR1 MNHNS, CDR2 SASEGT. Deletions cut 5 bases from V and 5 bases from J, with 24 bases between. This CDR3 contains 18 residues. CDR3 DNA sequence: TGTGCCAGCAGTCCGGGGACGAGGGGGATCGGATCAACCGGGGAGCTGTTTTTT. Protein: CASSPGTRGIGSTGELFF.

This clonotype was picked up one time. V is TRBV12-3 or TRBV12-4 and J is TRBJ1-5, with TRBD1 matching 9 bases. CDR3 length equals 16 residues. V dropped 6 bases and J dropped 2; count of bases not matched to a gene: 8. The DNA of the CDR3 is TGTGCCAGCAGACCGACAGGGGGTTCGGGCAATCAGCCCCAGCATTTT. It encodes CASRPTGGSGNQPQHF.

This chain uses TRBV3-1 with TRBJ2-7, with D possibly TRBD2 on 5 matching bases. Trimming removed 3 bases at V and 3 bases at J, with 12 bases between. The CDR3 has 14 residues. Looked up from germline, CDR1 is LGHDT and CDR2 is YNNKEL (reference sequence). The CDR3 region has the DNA TGTGCCAGCAGCCACCAAGACTATTACTACGAGCAGTACTTC. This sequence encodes CASSHQDYYYEQYF.

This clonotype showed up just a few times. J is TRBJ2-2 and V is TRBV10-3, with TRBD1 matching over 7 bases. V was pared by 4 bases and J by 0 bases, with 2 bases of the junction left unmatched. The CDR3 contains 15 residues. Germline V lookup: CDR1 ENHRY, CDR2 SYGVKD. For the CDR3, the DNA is TGTGCCATCAGTGGGGGACAGACGAACACCGGGGAGCTGTTTTTT. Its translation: CAISGGQTNTGELFF.

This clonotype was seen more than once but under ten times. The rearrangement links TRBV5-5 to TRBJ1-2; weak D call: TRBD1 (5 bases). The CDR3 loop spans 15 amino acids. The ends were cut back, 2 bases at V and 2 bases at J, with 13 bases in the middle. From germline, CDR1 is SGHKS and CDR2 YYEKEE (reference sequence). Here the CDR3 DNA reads TGTGCCAGCAGCTTCACCACCGGGACCAACTATGGCTACACCTTC. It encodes CASSFTTGTNYGYTF.

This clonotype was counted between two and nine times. The CDR3 spells CSARTSGSGLTQYF. The DNA for the CDR3 is TGCAGTGCTCGGACTAGCGGGAGCGGTTTGACCCAGTACTTC. The chain joins TRBV20-1 to TRBJ2-7; 13 nucleotides align to TRBD2. The DNA end lines up better with TRBJ2-5; the J call may be wrong. Germline CDR1 DFQATT, CDR2 SNEGSKA (reference sequence). CDR3 length: 14 residues.

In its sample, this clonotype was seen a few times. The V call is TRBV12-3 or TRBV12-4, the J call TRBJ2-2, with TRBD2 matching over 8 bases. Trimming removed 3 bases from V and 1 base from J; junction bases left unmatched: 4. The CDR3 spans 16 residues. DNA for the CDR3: TGTGCCAGCAGTTTCTTTGCGGGAGGGAACACCGGGGAGCTGTTTTTT. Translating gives CASSFFAGGNTGELFF.

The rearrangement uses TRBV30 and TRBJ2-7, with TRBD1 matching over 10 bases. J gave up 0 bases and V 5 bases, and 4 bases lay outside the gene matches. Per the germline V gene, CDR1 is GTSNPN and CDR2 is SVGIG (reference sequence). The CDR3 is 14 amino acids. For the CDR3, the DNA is TGTGCCTGGGAAAGGACAGGGGGCTCCTACGAGCAGTACTTC. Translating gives CAWERTGGSYEQYF.

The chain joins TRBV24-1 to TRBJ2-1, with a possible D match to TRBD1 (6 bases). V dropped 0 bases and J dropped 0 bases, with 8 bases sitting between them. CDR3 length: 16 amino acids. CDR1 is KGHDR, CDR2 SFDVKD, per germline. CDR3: CATSDLQDSSYNEQFF. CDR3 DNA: TGTGCCACCAGTGATTTGCAGGACAGCTCCTACAATGAGCAGTTCTTC.

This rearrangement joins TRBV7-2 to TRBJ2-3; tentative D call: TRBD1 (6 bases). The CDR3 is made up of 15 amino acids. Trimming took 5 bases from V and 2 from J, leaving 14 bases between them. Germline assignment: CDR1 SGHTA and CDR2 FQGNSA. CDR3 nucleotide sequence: TGTGCCAGCAGCCCCAGGACAGCTTACACAGATACGCAGTATTTT. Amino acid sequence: CASSPRTAYTDTQYF.

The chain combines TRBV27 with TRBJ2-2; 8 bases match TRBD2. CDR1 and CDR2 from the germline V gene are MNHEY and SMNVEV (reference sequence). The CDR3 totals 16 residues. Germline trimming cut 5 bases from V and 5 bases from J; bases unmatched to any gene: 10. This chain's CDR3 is CASSTPGSGRTGELFF. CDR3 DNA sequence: TGTGCCAGCAGTACCCCAGGGAGCGGGAGAACCGGGGAGCTGTTTTTT.

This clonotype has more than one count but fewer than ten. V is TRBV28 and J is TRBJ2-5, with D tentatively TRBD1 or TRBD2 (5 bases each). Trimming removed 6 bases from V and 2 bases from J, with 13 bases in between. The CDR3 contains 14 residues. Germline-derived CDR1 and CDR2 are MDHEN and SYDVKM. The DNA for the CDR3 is TGTGCCAGCAGATTGGGACCGCAACAAGAGACCCAGTACTTC. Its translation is CASRLGPQQETQYF.

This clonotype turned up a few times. Here the CDR3 reads CASSYSIGGLGNTIYF. CDR3 coding DNA: TGTGCCAGCAGTTACTCGATCGGGGGGCTTGGAAACACCATATATTTT. This chain joins TRBV6-6 and TRBJ1-3; D is perhaps TRBD1 (6 bases). V was cut by 0 bases and J by 3 bases, with 12 bases left in between. CDR3 size: 16 residues. Germline CDR1 MNHNY, CDR2 SVGAGI (reference sequence).

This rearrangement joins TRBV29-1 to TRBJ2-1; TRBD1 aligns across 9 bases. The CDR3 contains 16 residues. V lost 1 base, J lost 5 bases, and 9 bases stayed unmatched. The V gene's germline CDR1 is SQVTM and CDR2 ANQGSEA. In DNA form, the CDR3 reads TGCAGCGTTGAAGGGGGGGACAGGGTGAAGGACAATGAGCAGTTCTTC. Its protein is CSVEGGDRVKDNEQFF.

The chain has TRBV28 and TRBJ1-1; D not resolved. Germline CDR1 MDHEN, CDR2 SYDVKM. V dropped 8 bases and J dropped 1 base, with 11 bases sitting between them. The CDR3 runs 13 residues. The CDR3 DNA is TGTGCCAGCTATCCTTTTAGGAACACTGAAGCTTTCTTT. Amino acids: CASYPFRNTEAFF.